Each of the 30 T cell receptor beta chains below was sequenced from the same sample in a study of high-grade serous ovarian cancer treatment subgroups. Some clones are missing from TCRdb's copy, which holds only in-frame ones; the method was immunoSEQ multiplex PCR. The profile shows around 4,500 clones, approximately 77% of them singletons. The tumor samples were collected prior to definitive surgery or chemotherapy. Input material: tumor tissue. Receptors originate from a human donor with high-grade serous ovarian cancer.

This clone has a handful of counts. The chain joins TRBV28 to TRBJ1-5; D is ambiguous. Germline assignment: CDR1 MDHEN and CDR2 SYDVKM. The germline V and J ends were trimmed by 7 bases and 6 bases, with 19 bases remaining between them. The CDR3 consists of 15 residues. The CDR3 loop is CASTIKGVVRQPQHF. As DNA, the CDR3 is TGTGCCAGCACCATAAAGGGAGTGGTCCGTCAGCCCCAGCATTTT.

V and J are TRBV2 and TRBJ2-7; the match to TRBD2 covers 12 bases. CDR1 and CDR2 (germline): SNHLY, FYNNEI. The ends lost 5 bases at V and 9 bases at J; junction bases unmatched: 5. The CDR3 is 13 amino acids. CDR3: CASSPSGRAVQYV. The DNA for the CDR3 is TGTGCCAGCAGTCCTAGCGGGAGGGCGGTGCAGTACGTC.

The chain combines TRBV6-6 with TRBJ2-1; 8 bases match TRBD2. Germline trimming cut 8 bases from V and 5 bases from J; bases unmatched to any gene: 8. This CDR3 has 14 amino acids. Germline-derived CDR1 and CDR2 are MNHNY and SVGAGI (reference sequence). The CDR3 loop is CASVLAGSDNEQFF. CDR3 DNA sequence: TGTGCCAGCGTCTTAGCGGGGTCGGACAATGAGCAGTTCTTC.

This CDR3 is CASSEGGTGDSQPQHF. The DNA for the CDR3 is TGCGCCAGCAGTGAGGGAGGGACAGGGGACAGTCAGCCCCAGCATTTT. The chain employs TRBV10-2 and TRBJ1-5, with TRBD1 identical over 10 bases. Per germline, CDR1 WSHSY and CDR2 SAAADI. With V trimmed by 2 bases and J by 6 bases, 7 bases remained unmatched. The CDR3 sequence is 16 residues long.

CDR3 amino acids: CASSFLAGGGTDTQYF. The CDR3 coding sequence is TGTGCCAGTAGTTTCTTAGCGGGAGGGGGCACAGATACGCAGTATTTT. V usage is TRBV19 and J usage is TRBJ2-3; 11 nucleotides agree with TRBD2. Germline lookup yields CDR1 LNHDA and CDR2 SQIVND (reference sequence). This CDR3 comprises 16 residues. V gave up 5 bases and J gave up 1 base; unmatched junction bases: 5. The full variable domain, rest sourced from reference TRBV19 and TRBJ2-3, is DGGITQSPKYLFRKEGQNVTLSCEQNLNHDAMYWYRQDPGQGLRLIYYSQIVNDFQKGDIAEGYSVSREKKESFPLTVTSAQKNPTAFYLCASSFLAGGGTDTQYFGPGTRLTVL.

This chain joins TRBV19 and TRBJ2-4, with 7 nucleotides matching TRBD2. This CDR3 is 15 amino acids long. Germline V lookup: CDR1 LNHDA, CDR2 SQIVND (reference sequence). J gave up 5 bases and V 5 bases, and 9 bases lay outside the gene matches. CDR3 sequence reads: CASSPRGSIENIQYF. CDR3 DNA: TGTGCCAGTAGTCCCCGCGGGAGCATCGAAAACATTCAGTACTTC.

This clone appeared once. J is TRBJ2-1 and V is TRBV29-1; TRBD1 aligns across 9 bases. Germline CDR1 and CDR2: SQVTM and ANQGSEA. Losses at the gene ends were 1 base for V and 12 bases for J; bases not matched to a gene: 1. The CDR3 has 11 residues. For the CDR3, the DNA is TGCAGCGTTGAAGGGGGACAGGGGCAGTTCTTC. It specifies CSVEGGQGQFF.

This chain joins TRBV19 and TRBJ2-7; possibly TRBD1 for D (6 bases). The germline CDR1 and CDR2 sequences are LNHDA and SQIVND (reference sequence). The CDR3 totals 14 residues. V lost 0 bases and J lost 2, with 8 bases in between. The CDR3 protein is CASSIDPGAYEQYF. DNA for the CDR3: TGTGCCAGTAGTATAGATCCAGGGGCCTACGAGCAGTACTTC.

The V and J genes are TRBV27 and TRBJ2-6; D is unresolved. This CDR3 is built from 16 residues. The V end was cut by 4 bases, the J end by 0 bases, with 10 bases between. Germline lookup yields CDR1 MNHEY and CDR2 SMNVEV (reference sequence). The CDR3 bases are TGTGCCAGCAGTTCTGGACGGCTCTCTGGGGCCAACGTCCTGACTTTC. It is translated as CASSSGRLSGANVLTF.

The chain recombines TRBV5-4 with TRBJ1-4; TRBD1 matches at 8 bases. The trim removed 4 bases at V and 4 bases at J, leaving 9 bases unmatched. The CDR3 totals 16 residues. The germline V gene has CDR1 SGHNT and CDR2 YYREEE (reference sequence). CDR3 residues: CASSTGTGSFNEKLFF. DNA of the CDR3: TGTGCCAGCAGCACTGGGACAGGTTCTTTTAATGAAAAACTGTTTTTT.

The rearrangement links TRBV7-8 to TRBJ2-2, with D perhaps TRBD2 (5 bases). Germline CDR1 SGHVS, CDR2 FQNEAQ. Trimming cost V 2 bases and J 5 bases, with 12 bases left between them. CDR3 size: 15 residues. The CDR3 nucleotides read TGTGCCAGCAGCTTATTGGGAGTTGGTACCGGGGAGCTGTTTTTT. This codes for CASSLLGVGTGELFF. The entire variable domain, with the rest obtained from reference TRBV7-8 and TRBJ2-2, is as follows: GAGVSQSPRYKVAKRGQDVALRCDPISGHVSLFWYQQALGQGPEFLTYFQNEAQLDKSGLPSDRFFAERPEGSVSTLKIQRTQQEDSAVYLCASSLLGVGTGELFFGEGSRLTVL.

This chain uses TRBV2 with TRBJ2-1; 8 bases line up with TRBD1. This CDR3 comprises 13 residues. Per the germline V gene, CDR1 is SNHLY and CDR2 is FYNNEI. The junction had 6 bases not matched to a gene; V was cut back by 6 bases and J by 8 bases. CDR3 nucleotide sequence: TGTGCCAGCAGCTACTACAGGGGGGATGAGCAGTTCTTC. Residues: CASSYYRGDEQFF.

The rearrangement joins TRBV9 to TRBJ2-2; D gene ambiguous. V was pared by 4 bases and J by 4 bases, with 17 bases between. This CDR3 region has 16 residues. Per germline, CDR1 SGDLS and CDR2 YYNGEE. The CDR3 DNA sequence: TGTGCCAGCAGCCCCGGTAGGACGGCCGGCACCGGGGAGCTGTTTTTT. Its protein is CASSPGRTAGTGELFF.

This chain joins TRBV5-4 and TRBJ1-6; no firm D call. This CDR3 is built from 15 residues. The V and J ends lost 1 base and 7 bases respectively, with 12 bases between them. CDR1 SGHNT and CDR2 YYREEE come from the germline V gene (reference sequence). CDR3 in amino acids: CASSLTGDGNSPLHF. In DNA form, the CDR3 reads TGTGCCAGCAGCTTGACTGGGGATGGCAATTCACCCCTCCACTTT. Full variable domain (missing parts from reference TRBV5-4 and TRBJ1-6): ETGVTQSPTHLIKTRGQQVTLRCSSQSGHNTVSWYQQALGQGPQFIFQYYREEENGRGNFPPRFSGLQFPNYSSELNVNALELDDSALYLCASSLTGDGNSPLHFGNGTRLTVT.

The J gene is TRBJ2-3, the V gene TRBV5-4; TRBD1 aligns across 10 bases. The V gene's germline CDR1 is SGHNT and CDR2 YYREEE (reference sequence). The CDR3 is 15 amino acids. The trim removed 5 bases at V and 1 base at J, leaving 4 bases unmatched. The chain's CDR3 is CASRPGTGGTDTQYF. For the CDR3, the DNA is TGTGCCAGCAGACCCGGGACAGGGGGCACAGATACGCAGTATTTT. The full variable domain, with the rest looked up from reference TRBV5-4 and TRBJ2-3, is ETGVTQSPTHLIKTRGQQVTLRCSSQSGHNTVSWYQQALGQGPQFIFQYYREEENGRGNFPPRFSGLQFPNYSSELNVNALELDDSALYLCASRPGTGGTDTQYFGPGTRLTVL.

The chain combines TRBV28 with TRBJ1-1; D is possibly TRBD1 (5 bases). CDR1 MDHEN and CDR2 SYDVKM come from the germline V gene. The CDR3 consists of 14 residues. The germline V and J ends were trimmed by 7 bases and 6 bases, with 18 bases remaining between them. CDR3 sequence (DNA): TGTGCCAGCACCTTCACCGGGGGAAGGGCTGAAGCTTTCTTT. Translation gives CASTFTGGRAEAFF.

This chain links TRBV28 with TRBJ1-5; D is unresolved. V gave up 6 bases and J gave up 4 bases, with 13 bases separating them. The CDR3 has 14 residues. Germline CDR1 and CDR2: MDHEN and SYDVKM. The CDR3 DNA follows: TGTGCCAGCAGCGAGTCCGAACAAAATCAGCCCCAGCATTTT. Translating gives CASSESEQNQPQHF.

The V and J genes are TRBV5-1 and TRBJ1-6; D unresolved. CDR1 SGHRS and CDR2 YFSETQ come from the germline V gene. V lost 2 bases to trimming and J lost 10 bases, with 7 bases between them. CDR3 size: 12 residues. The CDR3 here is CASSFGGSPLHF. CDR3 DNA: TGCGCCAGCAGCTTCGGTGGCTCACCCCTCCACTTT.

The chain combines TRBV9 with TRBJ2-3; possible D gene TRBD2, 6 bases. The CDR3 has 15 residues. V was shortened by 0 bases and J by 4 bases, with 12 bases between the two germline ends. Germline loops: CDR1 SGDLS, CDR2 YYNGEE. The CDR3 DNA reads as TGTGCCAGCAGCGTAGCTGGGACTTCGGCAGATACGCAGTATTTT. Residues: CASSVAGTSADTQYF.

This clone was recorded once. Within the sample, other DNA sequences also encode this same CDR3. The chain recombines TRBV11-2 with TRBJ1-4; 10 nucleotides match TRBD1. Unmatched junction bases numbered 10, after V lost 3 bases and J lost 3 bases. CDR1 is SGHAT, CDR2 FQNNGV, per germline. The CDR3 has 18 residues. The CDR3 protein is CASSFSSDRGLANEKLFF. CDR3 sequence (DNA): TGTGCCAGCAGCTTTTCATCAGACAGGGGGCTGGCTAATGAAAAACTGTTTTTT.

The V gene is TRBV9, the J gene TRBJ2-3, with TRBD2 matching 10 bases. CDR3 length: 14 amino acids. V lost 3 bases and J lost 6; bases outside the gene matches: 4. Germline values: CDR1 SGDLS, CDR2 YYNGEE. The CDR3 DNA reads as TGTGCCAGCAGCGAGACTAGCGGGTACGATACGCAGTATTTT. As protein: CASSETSGYDTQYF.

The chain carries TRBV4-2 and TRBJ1-1, with a weak D call TRBD1 (5 bases). Trimming pared 1 base from V and 1 base from J, leaving 13 bases between. The CDR3 is 16 residues long. CDR1 is LGHNA, CDR2 YNFKEQ, per germline. The CDR3 DNA reads as TGTGCCAGCAGCCAAGTCGGAGGGGCCACGAACACTGAAGCTTTCTTT. Protein product: CASSQVGGATNTEAFF.

The chain carries TRBV7-2 and TRBJ2-3, with 7 nucleotides matching TRBD2. The V and J ends lost 1 base and 1 base, in that order; junction bases with no gene match: 5. The CDR3 runs to 16 residues. Germline V gene data show CDR1 as SGHTA and CDR2 as FQGNSA. This chain's CDR3 is CASSLVAGARTDTQYF. The CDR3 DNA reads TGTGCCAGCAGCTTAGTTGCGGGAGCCCGCACAGATACGCAGTATTTT. The whole variable domain, remainder taken from reference TRBV7-2 and TRBJ2-3, is GAGVSQSPSNKVTEKGKDVELRCDPISGHTALYWYRQSLGQGLEFLIYFQGNSAPDKSGLPSDRFSAERTGGSVSTLTIQRTQQEDSAVYLCASSLVAGARTDTQYFGPGTRLTVL.

The V call is TRBV11-3, the J call TRBJ2-2; unclear D gene. The germline V gene has CDR1 SGHNT and CDR2 YENEEA. V dropped 4 bases and J dropped 7 bases, with 13 bases sitting between them. This CDR3 has 14 amino acids. The CDR3 spells CASSYGPEDGELFF. The CDR3 DNA follows: TGTGCCAGCAGCTATGGACCCGAGGACGGGGAGCTGTTTTTT. The entire variable domain, with the rest obtained from reference TRBV11-3 and TRBJ2-2, is as follows: EAGVVQSPRYKIIEKKQPVAFWCNPISGHNTLYWYLQNLGQGPELLIRYENEEAVDDSQLPKDRFSAERLKGVDSTLKIQPAELGDSAVYLCASSYGPEDGELFFGEGSRLTVL.

The rearrangement joins TRBV9 to TRBJ2-1; no clear D. The germline CDR1 and CDR2 sequences are SGDLS and YYNGEE. The CDR3 runs 17 residues. V was pared by 1 base and J by 0 bases, with 14 bases between. DNA of the CDR3: TGTGCCAGCAGCGTAAACCCACAGAGTAGCTCCTACAATGAGCAGTTCTTC. It is translated as CASSVNPQSSSYNEQFF.

The chain couples TRBV7-2 to TRBJ2-2; D gene ambiguous. V was clipped by 6 bases and J by 7 bases, with 12 bases between them. Germline V lookup: CDR1 SGHTA, CDR2 FQGNSA. This CDR3 comprises 13 residues. The chain's CDR3 is CASRPLSGGELFF. As DNA, the CDR3 is TGTGCCAGCAGACCACTTAGTGGCGGGGAGCTGTTTTTT.

V and J are TRBV4-3 and TRBJ2-1, with 11 positions matching TRBD2. With 2 bases clipped from V and 7 bases from J, the junction kept 4 bases outside the gene matches. Germline V gives CDR1 LGHNA, CDR2 YSLEER. The CDR3 is 15 residues long. CDR3 DNA: TGCGCCAGCAGCCAAATGGGACTAGCGGCGAATGAGCAGTTCTTC. Its protein is CASSQMGLAANEQFF.

The genes are TRBV28 and TRBJ2-7; TRBD1 aligns across 7 bases. V gave up 6 bases and J gave up 6 bases; unmatched junction bases: 5. The CDR3 contains 12 residues. The germline gives CDR1 MDHEN, CDR2 SYDVKM. As DNA, the CDR3 is TGTGCCAGCAGCCCGACAGGGTTCGAGCAGTACTTC. It is translated as CASSPTGFEQYF.

The chain uses TRBV19 and TRBJ2-5; the D is unclear. Germline V lookup: CDR1 LNHDA, CDR2 SQIVND (reference sequence). V lost 6 bases, J lost 4 bases, and 12 bases lay in between. The CDR3 runs 13 residues. The CDR3 bases are TGTGCCAGTAGCCTGGGCCCTAGAGAGACCCAGTACTTC. Amino acid sequence: CASSLGPRETQYF. The complete variable domain, with remaining parts taken from reference TRBV19 and TRBJ2-5, reads DGGITQSPKYLFRKEGQNVTLSCEQNLNHDAMYWYRQDPGQGLRLIYYSQIVNDFQKGDIAEGYSVSREKKESFPLTVTSAQKNPTAFYLCASSLGPRETQYFGPGTRLLVL.

This clone occurred a few times. V usage is TRBV4-2 and J usage is TRBJ2-7; the D is unclear. The V end lost 1 base, the J end lost 0 bases, and 7 bases lay between the germline ends. In germline, CDR1 is LGHNA, CDR2 YNFKEQ. This CDR3 is built from 14 residues. The CDR3 loop reads CASSQGLYSYEQYF. Written as DNA, the CDR3 is TGTGCCAGCAGCCAAGGACTGTACTCCTACGAGCAGTACTTC.